This T cell receptor beta chain was captured by sequencing in a study of radiotherapy plus CTLA-4 blockade in lung cancer. Method: immunoSEQ multiplex PCR; TCRdb's copy keeps in-frame clones and lacks some. The sample has 30,000 or so clones, roughly 70% seen once; the top ten hold around 4.5%. CDR1 is MGHRA and CDR2 is YSYEKL in the germline V gene. CDR3 length: 15 residues. V was shortened by 3 bases and J by 4 bases, with 14 bases between the two germline ends. This chain joins TRBV4-1 and TRBJ2-3; TRBD2 is a possible D gene (5 bases). This TCR derives from a human donor with non-small cell lung cancer whose response to radiotherapy plus ipilimumab could not be evaluated. Sample: peripheral blood, taken from a patient treated with radiotherapy plus ipilimumab. The CDR3 DNA follows: TGCGCCAGCAGCCATATCGGGAAGACCCCAGATACGCAGTATTTT. Amino acid sequence: CASSHIGKTPDTQYF.